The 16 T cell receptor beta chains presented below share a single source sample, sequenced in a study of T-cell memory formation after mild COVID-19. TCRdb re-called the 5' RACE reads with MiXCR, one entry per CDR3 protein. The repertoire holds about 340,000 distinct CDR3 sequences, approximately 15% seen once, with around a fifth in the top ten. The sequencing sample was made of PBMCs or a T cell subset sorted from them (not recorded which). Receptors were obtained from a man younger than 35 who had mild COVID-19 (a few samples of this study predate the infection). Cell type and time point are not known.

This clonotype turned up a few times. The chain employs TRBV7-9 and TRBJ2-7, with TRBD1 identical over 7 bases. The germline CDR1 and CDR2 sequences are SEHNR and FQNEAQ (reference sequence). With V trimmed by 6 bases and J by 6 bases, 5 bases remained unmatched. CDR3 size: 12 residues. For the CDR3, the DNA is TGTGCCAGCAGTACAGGGGTGGGCGAGCAGTACGTC. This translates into CASSTGVGEQYV.

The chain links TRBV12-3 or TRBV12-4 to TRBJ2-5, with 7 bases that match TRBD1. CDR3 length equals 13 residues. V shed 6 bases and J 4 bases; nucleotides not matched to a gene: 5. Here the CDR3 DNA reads TGTGCCAGCAGGAAGAGGGGGCGAGAGACCCAGTACTTC. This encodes CASRKRGRETQYF.

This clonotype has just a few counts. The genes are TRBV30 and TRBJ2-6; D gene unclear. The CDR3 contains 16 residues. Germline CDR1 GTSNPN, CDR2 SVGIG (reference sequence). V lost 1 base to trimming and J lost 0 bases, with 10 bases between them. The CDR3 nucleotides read TGTGCCTGGAGTGCAGGCAGTCCCTCTGGGGCCAACGTCCTGACTTTC. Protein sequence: CAWSAGSPSGANVLTF. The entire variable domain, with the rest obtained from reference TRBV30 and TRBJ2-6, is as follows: SQTIHQWPATLVQPVGSPLSLECTVEGTSNPNLYWYRQAAGRGLQLLFYSVGIGQISSEVPQNLSASRPQDRQFILSSKKLLLSDSGFYLCAWSAGSPSGANVLTFGAGSRLTVL.

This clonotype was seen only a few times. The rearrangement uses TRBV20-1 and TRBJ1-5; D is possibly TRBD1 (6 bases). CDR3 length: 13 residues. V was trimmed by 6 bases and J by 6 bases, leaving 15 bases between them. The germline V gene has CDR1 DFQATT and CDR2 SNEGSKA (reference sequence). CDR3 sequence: CSAETGGPQPQHF. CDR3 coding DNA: TGCAGTGCGGAGACAGGTGGTCCTCAGCCCCAGCATTTT.

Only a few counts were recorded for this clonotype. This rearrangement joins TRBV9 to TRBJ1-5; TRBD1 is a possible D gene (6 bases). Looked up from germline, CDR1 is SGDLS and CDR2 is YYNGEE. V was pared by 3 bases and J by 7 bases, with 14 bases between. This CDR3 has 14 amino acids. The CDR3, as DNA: TGTGCCAGCAGCGCCACAGGGATAGGCCAGCCCCAGCATTTT. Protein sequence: CASSATGIGQPQHF.

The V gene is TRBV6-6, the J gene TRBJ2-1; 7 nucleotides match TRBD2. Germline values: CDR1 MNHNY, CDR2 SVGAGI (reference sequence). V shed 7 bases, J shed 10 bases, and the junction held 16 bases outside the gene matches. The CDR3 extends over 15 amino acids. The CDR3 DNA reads TGTGCCAGCACCCCGGGGGGAAATTCCCTCGGGGAGCAGTTCTTC. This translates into CASTPGGNSLGEQFF.

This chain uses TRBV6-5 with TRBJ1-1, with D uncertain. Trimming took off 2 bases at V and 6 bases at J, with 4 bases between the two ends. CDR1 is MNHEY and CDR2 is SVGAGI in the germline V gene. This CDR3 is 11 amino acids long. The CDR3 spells CASSYGPEAFF. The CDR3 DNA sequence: TGTGCCAGCAGTTACGGGCCTGAAGCTTTCTTT.

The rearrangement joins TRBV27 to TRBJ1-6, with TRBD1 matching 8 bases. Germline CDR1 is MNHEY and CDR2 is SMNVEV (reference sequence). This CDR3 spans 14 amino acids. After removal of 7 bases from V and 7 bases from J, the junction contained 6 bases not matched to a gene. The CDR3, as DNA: TGTGCCAGCACACTCTACAGGGGGAATTCACCCCTCCACTTT. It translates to CASTLYRGNSPLHF.

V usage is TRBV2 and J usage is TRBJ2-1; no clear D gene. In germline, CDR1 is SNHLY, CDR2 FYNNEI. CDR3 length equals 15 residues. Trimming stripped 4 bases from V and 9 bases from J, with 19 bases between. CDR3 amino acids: CASSVVRWLGGEQFF. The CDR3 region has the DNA TGTGCCAGCAGTGTTGTTCGGTGGCTGGGTGGTGAGCAGTTCTTC.

The CDR3 DNA reads TGTGCCAGCAGCCGCCCGACGGGACTCGGGGCCGGGGAGCTGTTTTTT. Its translation is CASSRPTGLGAGELFF. The V and J genes are TRBV14 and TRBJ2-2; a possible D gene is TRBD2 (6 bases). Germline V gives CDR1 SGHDN, CDR2 FVKESK. The CDR3 extends over 16 amino acids. V was cut by 4 bases and J by 6 bases, with 18 bases left in between.

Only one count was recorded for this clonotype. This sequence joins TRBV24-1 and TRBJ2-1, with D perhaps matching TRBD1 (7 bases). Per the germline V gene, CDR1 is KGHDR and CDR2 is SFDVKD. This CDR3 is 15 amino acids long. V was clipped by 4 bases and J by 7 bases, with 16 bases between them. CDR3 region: CATSDPNRGGNEQFF. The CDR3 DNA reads TGTGCCACCAGTGACCCAAACAGGGGAGGAAATGAGCAGTTCTTC.

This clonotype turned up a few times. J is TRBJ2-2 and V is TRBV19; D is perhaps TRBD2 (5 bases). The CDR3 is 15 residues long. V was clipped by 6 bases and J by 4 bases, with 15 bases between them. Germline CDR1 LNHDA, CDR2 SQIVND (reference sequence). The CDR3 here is CASRPEGRLTGELFF. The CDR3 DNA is TGTGCCAGTAGACCTGAGGGCAGGCTCACCGGGGAGCTGTTTTTT.

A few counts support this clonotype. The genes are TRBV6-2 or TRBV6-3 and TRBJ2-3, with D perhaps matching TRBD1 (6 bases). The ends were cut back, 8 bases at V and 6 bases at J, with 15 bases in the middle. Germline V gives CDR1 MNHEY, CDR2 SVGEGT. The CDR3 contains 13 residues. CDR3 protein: CASSRGKRDTQYF. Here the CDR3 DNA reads TGTGCCAGCTCCAGGGGAAAAAGGGATACGCAGTATTTT.

For the CDR3, the DNA is TGTGCCAGCAGTTACTCGAATCCGGGCCCCATGAACACCGGGGAGCTGTTTTTT. This sequence encodes CASSYSNPGPMNTGELFF. The rearrangement links TRBV6-5 to TRBJ2-2; no reliable D call. The CDR3 covers 18 residues. Germline V CDR1 and CDR2: MNHEY, SVGAGI. V shed 0 bases and J shed 1 base, with 15 bases lying between them.

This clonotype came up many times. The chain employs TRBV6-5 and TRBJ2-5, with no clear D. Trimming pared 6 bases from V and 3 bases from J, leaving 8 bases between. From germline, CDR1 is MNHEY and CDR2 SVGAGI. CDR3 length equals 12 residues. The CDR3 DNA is TGTGCCAGCAGCCAAACTAAAGAGACCCAGTACTTC. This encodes CASSQTKETQYF.

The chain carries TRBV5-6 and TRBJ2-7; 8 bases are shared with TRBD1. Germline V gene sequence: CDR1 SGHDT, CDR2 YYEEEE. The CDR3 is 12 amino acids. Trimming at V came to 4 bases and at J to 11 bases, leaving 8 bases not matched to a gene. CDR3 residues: CASSLTGGVEYV. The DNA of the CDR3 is TGTGCCAGCAGCCTCACAGGGGGTGTAGAGTACGTC.